Following are 20 T cell receptor beta chains from one sample sequenced in a study of tumor-infiltrating lymphocytes in localized non-small cell lung cancer. Sequenced by immunoSEQ multiplex PCR; TCRdb stores in-frame clones only, minus some. The sample has 12,000 to 15,000 clones, approximately 80% seen once. Sequenced: lung tumor tissue. The receptors were sampled from a human donor with non-small cell lung cancer.

The rearrangement joins TRBV7-2 to TRBJ2-2; D is unclear. Germline CDR1 and CDR2: SGHTA and FQGNSA. CDR3 size: 13 residues. V was pared by 1 base and J by 6 bases, with 6 bases between. CDR3: CASSLGQAGELFF. CDR3 sequence (DNA): TGTGCCAGCAGCTTAGGGCAGGCCGGGGAGCTGTTTTTT.

The V gene is TRBV19, the J gene TRBJ1-2; possible D gene TRBD1, 5 bases. Deletions cut 3 bases from V and 6 bases from J, with 17 bases between. The CDR3 is 15 amino acids. Germline CDR1 reads LNHDA; CDR2 reads SQIVND (reference sequence). The CDR3: CASSIRQGKWNGYTF. CDR3 nucleotide sequence: TGTGCCAGTAGTATTCGGCAGGGAAAGTGGAATGGCTACACCTTC.

The chain uses TRBV9 and TRBJ1-1; 7 nucleotides agree with TRBD1. The trim removed 3 bases at V and 2 bases at J, leaving 4 bases unmatched. This CDR3 contains 14 residues. Per germline, CDR1 SGDLS and CDR2 YYNGEE. The CDR3 sequence is CASSEGQFNTEAFF. The CDR3 DNA reads TGTGCCAGCAGCGAGGGACAGTTTAACACTGAAGCTTTCTTT.

The rearrangement links TRBV7-8 to TRBJ1-2; D is possibly TRBD1 (6 bases). Trimming stripped 4 bases from V and 2 bases from J, with 14 bases between. Germline lookup yields CDR1 SGHVS and CDR2 FQNEAQ. The CDR3 sequence is 15 residues long. CDR3 sequence: CASSYTGLVNYGYTF. The DNA of the CDR3 is TGTGCCAGCAGCTACACAGGGTTAGTGAACTATGGCTACACCTTC.

V is TRBV16 and J is TRBJ1-4; D is unresolved. V dropped 0 bases and J dropped 7 bases, with 12 bases sitting between them. CDR3 length: 15 amino acids. CDR1 and CDR2 (germline): KGHSY, FQNENV. This CDR3 is CASSQSITMGEKLFF. The CDR3 nucleotides read TGTGCCAGCAGCCAATCGATAACGATGGGTGAAAAACTGTTTTTT.

Notes on this clone: In the same sample, other DNA sequences code for this CDR3. The gene calls are TRBV5-4 and TRBJ2-7, with 8 nucleotides matching TRBD2. The CDR3 has 15 amino acids. With 3 bases clipped from V and 0 bases from J, the junction kept 5 bases outside the gene matches. Germline values: CDR1 SGHNT, CDR2 YYREEE (reference sequence). Here the CDR3 reads CASSSPGTSSYEQYF. CDR3 DNA sequence: TGTGCCAGCAGCTCACCCGGGACTAGCTCCTACGAGCAGTACTTC.

The rearrangement joins TRBV6-1 to TRBJ2-2; TRBD1 matches 9 bases. Germline lookup yields CDR1 MNHNS and CDR2 SASEGT. V lost 4 bases, J lost 7 bases, and 10 bases stayed unmatched. The CDR3 loop spans 16 amino acids. The CDR3 coding sequence is TGTGCCAGCAGTGCTAAGGCCGGGACAGGGCACGGGGAGCTGTTTTTT. Translation: CASSAKAGTGHGELFF.

The rearrangement joins TRBV25-1 to TRBJ1-5; no clear D gene. The CDR3 totals 14 residues. Per the germline V gene, CDR1 is MGHDK and CDR2 is SYGVNS. Between the trimmed V and J ends, which lost 11 bases and 2 bases, there was a span of 16 bases. The CDR3 protein is CAQVNVGCNQPQHF. CDR3 nucleotide sequence: TGTGCCCAAGTGAACGTCGGGTGCAATCAGCCCCAGCATTTT.

J is TRBJ2-7 and V is TRBV11-3; D is uncertain. Germline assignment: CDR1 SGHNT and CDR2 YENEEA. The CDR3 runs to 13 residues. V was trimmed by 5 bases and J by 0 bases, leaving 8 bases between them. This CDR3 is CASSLRLSYEQYF. The CDR3 DNA reads as TGTGCCAGCAGCCTCCGACTCTCCTACGAGCAGTACTTC.

This chain links TRBV27 with TRBJ2-3, with TRBD2 matching 8 bases. V shed 0 bases and J 2 bases; nucleotides not matched to a gene: 10. The CDR3 loop spans 18 amino acids. Per the germline V gene, CDR1 is MNHEY and CDR2 is SMNVEV (reference sequence). The DNA of the CDR3 is TGTGCCAGCAGTTTATCCCCAACACTAGCGGAGTTCACAGATACGCAGTATTTT. Translation gives CASSLSPTLAEFTDTQYF.

This clone was counted a single time. The V gene is TRBV7-9, the J gene TRBJ2-7; D gene ambiguous. In germline, CDR1 is SEHNR, CDR2 FQNEAQ (reference sequence). There are 17 residues in the CDR3. The ends were cut back, 1 base at V and 3 bases at J, with 19 bases in the middle. The CDR3 DNA sequence: TGTGCCAGCAGCTTAGTCGTTTCAAGCCAATTAAACTACGAGCAGTACTTC. Translated, it gives CASSLVVSSQLNYEQYF.

This chain connects TRBV19 to TRBJ2-1; 11 nucleotides align to TRBD2. The junction had 8 bases not matched to a gene; V was cut back by 7 bases and J by 3 bases. The CDR3 sequence is 16 residues long. Germline CDR1 LNHDA, CDR2 SQIVND (reference sequence). The CDR3 is CASTQRGLAVYNEQFF. CDR3 DNA sequence: TGTGCCAGTACCCAAAGGGGACTAGCGGTCTACAATGAGCAGTTCTTC.

This chain connects TRBV5-1 to TRBJ2-3; D not resolved. The CDR3 totals 13 residues. Per germline, CDR1 SGHRS and CDR2 YFSETQ. V lost 4 bases and J 4 bases, leaving 10 bases between the germline ends. In nucleotides, the CDR3 is TGCGCCAGCAGCACGGCAGCCCCAGATACGCAGTATTTT. It codes for CASSTAAPDTQYF.

The gene calls are TRBV7-2 and TRBJ2-5; TRBD1 agrees at 7 bases. The J segment lost 5 bases and the V segment lost 1 base, leaving 7 bases of the junction unmatched. The CDR3 has 15 amino acids. CDR1 SGHTA and CDR2 FQGNSA come from the germline V gene. CDR3 nucleotides: TGTGCCAGCAGCTTAGGCCAGACAGGGAAGGAGACCCAGTACTTC. It is translated as CASSLGQTGKETQYF.

CDR3 bases: TGTGCCAGCAACCAAAAAAGAAATGGCGTCACAGATACGCAGTATTTT. Residues: CASNQKRNGVTDTQYF. The chain carries TRBV5-6 and TRBJ2-3, with unresolved D. Germline loops: CDR1 SGHDT, CDR2 YYEEEE. CDR3 length: 16 amino acids. Trimming removed 6 bases at V and 2 bases at J, with 19 bases between.

The chain combines TRBV30 with TRBJ1-6; no definite D call. This CDR3 has 15 amino acids. Germline assignment: CDR1 GTSNPN and CDR2 SVGIG (reference sequence). Trimming shortened V by 2 bases and J by 6 bases, and 14 bases separated the two germline ends. CDR3 sequence (DNA): TGTGCCTGGAGTTCCCCCCGGGGAAGTAATTCACCCCTCCACTTT. It translates to CAWSSPRGSNSPLHF.

The chain carries TRBV18 and TRBJ2-1; 13 bases are a match to TRBD2. V gave up 4 bases and J gave up 0 bases; unmatched junction bases: 18. Germline V gene lookup returns CDR1 KGHSH and CDR2 LQKENI. CDR3 length: 22 amino acids. The chain's CDR3 is CASSRGLAGVISNPSSYNEQFF. CDR3 coding DNA: TGTGCCAGCTCACGCGGACTAGCGGGAGTAATCTCTAACCCAAGCTCCTACAATGAGCAGTTCTTC.

CDR3 region: CASSLGSGNTIYF. The CDR3 bases are TGCGCCAGCAGCTTAGGCTCTGGAAACACCATATATTTT. The rearrangement links TRBV5-1 to TRBJ1-3; D is undetermined. The germline CDR1 and CDR2 sequences are SGHRS and YFSETQ. The V end was cut by 2 bases, the J end by 0 bases, with 3 bases between. This CDR3 has 13 residues. Using reference TRBV5-1 and TRBJ1-3 for the parts outside the CDR3, the full variable domain is KAGVTQTPRYLIKTRGQQVTLSCSPISGHRSVSWYQQTPGQGLQFLFEYFSETQRNKGNFPGRFSGRQFSNSRSEMNVSTLELGDSALYLCASSLGSGNTIYFGEGSWLTVV.

The V call is TRBV5-8, the J call TRBJ2-1; D ambiguous. Between the trimmed V and J ends, which lost 4 bases and 2 bases, there was a span of 4 bases. CDR1 and CDR2 (germline): SGHTS, YDEGEE. CDR3 length: 12 residues. The CDR3 sequence: CASSRPYNEQFF. Here the CDR3 DNA reads TGTGCCAGCAGCCGACCCTACAATGAGCAGTTCTTC.

This clone was detected only a few times. V is TRBV7-6 and J is TRBJ1-5; 7 nucleotides agree with TRBD1. The CDR3 covers 15 residues. Per the germline V gene, CDR1 is SGHVS and CDR2 is FNYEAQ. After removal of 2 bases from V and 2 bases from J, the junction contained 3 bases not matched to a gene. The CDR3 region is CASSLNRGGNQPQHF. CDR3 in DNA: TGTGCCAGCAGCTTAAACAGGGGAGGCAATCAGCCCCAGCATTTT.